Shown below are 22 T cell receptor beta chains from a single sample sequenced in a study of monozygotic twins with inflammatory bowel disease. TCRdb reanalyzed the 5' RACE reads and collapses them to one entry per CDR3 protein, without DNA. This table holds around 400,000 distinct CDR3 sequences. Sequenced input: blood. Source of these receptors: a human donor with ulcerative colitis or Crohn's disease, or a healthy co-twin of an affected twin (not recorded which).

The chain recombines TRBV27 with TRBJ2-5; TCRdb's D call, TRBD2, is unchecked because there is no DNA. The CDR3 length is 14 residues. The germline gives CDR1 MNHEY, CDR2 SMNVEV (reference sequence). This CDR3 reads CASRTTSIVETQYF.

CDR3 in amino acids: CSARVDRESGSYTF. The rearrangement joins TRBV20-1 to TRBJ1-2; as DNA is missing, the TRBD1 call by TCRdb cannot be tested. CDR3 length: 14 amino acids. Germline loops: CDR1 DFQATT, CDR2 SNEGSKA (reference sequence).

This chain joins TRBV9 and TRBJ2-7; checking the TCRdb D call of TRBD1 is not possible without DNA. The germline V gene encodes CDR1 SGDLS and CDR2 YYNGEE. This CDR3 has 16 amino acids. The CDR3 region is CASSPRGGQGIYEQYF.

This chain's CDR3 is CASSYHTLADFSPYEQYF. J is TRBJ2-7 and V is TRBV6-5; the D call from TCRdb, TRBD2, cannot be confirmed without DNA. The germline CDR1 and CDR2 sequences are MNHEY and SVGAGI. CDR3 size: 18 residues.

CDR3 amino acids: CASSWTSGRTGELFF. The chain is built from TRBV7-3 and TRBJ2-2; TCRdb picks TRBD2, but there is no DNA to check that call. The germline V gene encodes CDR1 SGHTA and CDR2 FQGTGA. The CDR3 runs 15 residues.

This chain uses TRBV5-1 with TRBJ2-1; TCRdb calls TRBD1, which cannot be checked without DNA. CDR1 SGHRS and CDR2 YFSETQ come from the germline V gene. This CDR3 has 15 residues. CDR3 sequence: CASSFAGGPGAEQFF. Full variable domain (remainder filled in from reference TRBV5-1 and TRBJ2-1): KAGVTQTPRYLIKTRGQQVTLSCSPISGHRSVSWYQQTPGQGLQFLFEYFSETQRNKGNFPGRFSGRQFSNSRSEMNVSTLELGDSALYLCASSFAGGPGAEQFFGPGTRLTVL.

The chain employs TRBV10-1 and TRBJ2-7; without DNA, the TCRdb call of TRBD1 cannot be checked. The CDR3 is made up of 14 amino acids. The V gene's germline CDR1 is WNHNN and CDR2 SYGVQD (reference sequence). The CDR3 spells CASSDRTGSYEQYF.

This chain connects TRBV20-1 to TRBJ1-5. There are 13 residues in the CDR3. Germline CDR1 DFQATT, CDR2 SNEGSKA (reference sequence). CDR3 amino acids: CSAKEGGGQPQHF.

The V and J genes are TRBV20-1 and TRBJ1-2; TCRdb gives TRBD1 as the D gene, but with no DNA this cannot be confirmed. CDR3 size: 12 residues. The V gene's germline CDR1 is DFQATT and CDR2 SNEGSKA (reference sequence). CDR3 residues: CSANTGVDGYTF.

V usage is TRBV10-3 and J usage is TRBJ1-6; TCRdb's assignment of TRBD1 cannot be checked, as there is no DNA. The CDR3 contains 14 residues. Germline V gives CDR1 ENHRY, CDR2 SYGVKD. The CDR3 region is CAISDGQGGSPLHF.

CDR3: CASSLAPGPGNTIYF. The chain couples TRBV5-4 to TRBJ1-3. There are 15 residues in the CDR3. The germline CDR1 and CDR2 sequences are SGHNT and YYREEE (reference sequence).

This sequence joins TRBV20-1 and TRBJ2-1; TCRdb's assignment of TRBD1 cannot be checked, as there is no DNA. The CDR3 sequence is 15 residues long. The germline gives CDR1 DFQATT, CDR2 SNEGSKA (reference sequence). Here the CDR3 reads CSASTPRDRGNEQFF.

The chain employs TRBV7-9 and TRBJ2-3; TCRdb outputs TRBD1, but without DNA this stays unchecked. The CDR3 length is 15 residues. Germline V lookup: CDR1 SEHNR, CDR2 FQNEAQ (reference sequence). CDR3 sequence reads: CASARGDRVADTQYF.

The rearrangement joins TRBV29-1 to TRBJ2-7; the D call of TRBD1 rests on TCRdb alone, since no DNA is present to check it. This CDR3 spans 15 amino acids. Germline CDR1 SQVTM, CDR2 ANQGSEA. CDR3 loop: CSVRGPRGSSYEQYF.

The genes are TRBV20-1 and TRBJ1-5. The CDR3 has 11 amino acids. The germline gives CDR1 DFQATT, CDR2 SNEGSKA (reference sequence). CDR3 region: CSASTEGPQHF.

V gene TRBV12-3 or TRBV12-4 combines with J gene TRBJ1-5; TCRdb's assignment of TRBD1 cannot be checked, as there is no DNA. The CDR3 totals 14 residues. The CDR3 here is CASSLRQGAFHQHF.

V usage is TRBV5-6 and J usage is TRBJ2-1. The length of the CDR3 is 13 residues. CDR1 and CDR2 (germline): SGHDT, YYEEEE. CDR3 protein: CASSLERRGEQFF.

V usage is TRBV20-1 and J usage is TRBJ1-5; TCRdb's assignment of TRBD1 cannot be checked, as there is no DNA. CDR3 size: 14 residues. CDR1 DFQATT and CDR2 SNEGSKA come from the germline V gene (reference sequence). CDR3 residues: CSAGNRGYNQPQHF.

This sequence joins TRBV28 and TRBJ2-7; TCRdb outputs TRBD1, but without DNA this stays unchecked. Germline V gives CDR1 MDHEN, CDR2 SYDVKM. The CDR3 is 14 residues long. This CDR3 is CASTPGRRSYEQYF.

This chain links TRBV24-1 with TRBJ1-4; TCRdb gives TRBD1 as the D gene, but with no DNA this cannot be confirmed. From germline, CDR1 is KGHDR and CDR2 SFDVKD. CDR3 length: 15 amino acids. CDR3 loop: CATSESRGANEKLFF.

The chain joins TRBV20-1 to TRBJ1-4. The CDR3 consists of 12 residues. Germline lookup yields CDR1 DFQATT and CDR2 SNEGSKA (reference sequence). CDR3 sequence: CSASQVNEKLFF.

The chain combines TRBV27 with TRBJ1-2; the TRBD1 assignment by TCRdb is unverifiable without DNA. This CDR3 contains 14 residues. The germline V gene encodes CDR1 MNHEY and CDR2 SMNVEV (reference sequence). The CDR3 loop is CASRERGTGHGYTF.